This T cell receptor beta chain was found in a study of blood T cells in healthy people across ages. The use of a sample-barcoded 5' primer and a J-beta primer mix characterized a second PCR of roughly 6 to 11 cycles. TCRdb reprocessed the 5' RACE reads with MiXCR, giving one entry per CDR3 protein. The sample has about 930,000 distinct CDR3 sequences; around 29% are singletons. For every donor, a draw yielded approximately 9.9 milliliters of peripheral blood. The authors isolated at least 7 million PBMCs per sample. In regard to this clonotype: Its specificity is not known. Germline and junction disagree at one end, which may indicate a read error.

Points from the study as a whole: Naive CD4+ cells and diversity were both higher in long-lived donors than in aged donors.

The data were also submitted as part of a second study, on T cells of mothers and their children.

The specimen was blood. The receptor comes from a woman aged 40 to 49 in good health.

The CDR3 spells CACSEAQGKDTEAFF. The CDR3 region has the DNA TGTGCCTGCAGTGAAGCGCAGGGAAAGGACACTGAAGCTTTCTTT. V and J are TRBV2 and TRBJ1-1; a possible D gene is TRBD1 (5 bases). The CDR3 loop spans 15 amino acids. Germline CDR1 and CDR2: SNHLY and FYNNEI.